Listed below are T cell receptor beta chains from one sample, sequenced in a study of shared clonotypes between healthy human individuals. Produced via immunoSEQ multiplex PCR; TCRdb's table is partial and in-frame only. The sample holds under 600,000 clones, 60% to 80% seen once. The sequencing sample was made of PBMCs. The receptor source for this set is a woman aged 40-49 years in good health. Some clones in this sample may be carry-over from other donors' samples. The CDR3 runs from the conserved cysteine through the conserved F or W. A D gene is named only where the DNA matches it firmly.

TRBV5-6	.	CASSSVGLASRQETQYF
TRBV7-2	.	CASSIQTNQPQHF
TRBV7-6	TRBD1	CASSFGQGWETQYF
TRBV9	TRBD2	CASSVGEAGVGETQYF
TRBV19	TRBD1	CASSPGQGAPIEKLFF
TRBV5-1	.	CASSLRVGTEAFF
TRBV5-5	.	CASSLRYTDTQYF
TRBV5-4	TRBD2	CASRQTSGNTGELFF
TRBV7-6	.	CASRGPEWGGELFF
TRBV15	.	CATSRDRANVLTF
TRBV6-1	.	CASSDQGNQPQHF
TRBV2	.	CASSQRGRISYEQYF
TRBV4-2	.	CASSQDTLDRNTEAFF
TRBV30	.	CAWSIGVRVEQFF
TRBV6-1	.	CASSEARVGGYTF
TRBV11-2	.	CASSARETQYF
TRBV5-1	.	CASNREGGTYNEQFF
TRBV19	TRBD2	CASSMGTSGRENIQYF
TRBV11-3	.	CASSSGGAYEQYF
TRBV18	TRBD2	CASSPGTSGFYSYEQYF
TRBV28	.	CASSVDIGYTF
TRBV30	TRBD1	CACRTGKLSSGANVLTF
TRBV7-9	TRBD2	CASSLGLASDF
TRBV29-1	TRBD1	CSAPTGGYGYTF
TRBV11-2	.	CASSLDVTGELFF
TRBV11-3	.	CASSSPIYNEQFF
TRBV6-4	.	CASSLDTFNEQFF
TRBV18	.	CASSRVPMMDTQYF
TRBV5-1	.	CASSLRGVSSYEQYF
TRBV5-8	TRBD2	CASSPGLAVAQYF
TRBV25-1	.	CASSEGLGLSNNEQFF
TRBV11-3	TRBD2	CASSPRRGSGNEQFF
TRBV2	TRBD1	CASRIGQGGRRQYF
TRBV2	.	CASSGDGTQYF
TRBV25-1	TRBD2	CASSEARGGIYEQYF
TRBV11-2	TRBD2	CASSLETSGIGGQFF
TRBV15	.	CATSRLLGSGNTIYF
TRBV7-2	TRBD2	CASTLAGLYNEQFF
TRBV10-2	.	CASSVGTSYGYTF
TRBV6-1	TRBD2	CASTPLAGDRETQYF
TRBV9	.	CASSPRVAGLNTEAFF
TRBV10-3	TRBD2	CAISHSTSGYEQYF
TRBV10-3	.	CAISEGRGSGNTIYF
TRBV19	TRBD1	CATQPGTGIRETQYF
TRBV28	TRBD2	CASSQASGMVNEQFF
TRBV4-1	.	CASSQAPRGRDNEQFF
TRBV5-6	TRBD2	CASSQGLAGGPWEQYF
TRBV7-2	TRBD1	CASSFRDRVREQYF
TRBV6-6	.	CASSYSRQGGYEQYF
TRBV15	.	CATERRGANVLTF
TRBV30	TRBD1	CAWSGDRSSYEQYF
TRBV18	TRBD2	CASSPDREGSYNEQFF
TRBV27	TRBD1	CASSQGQGYQPQHF
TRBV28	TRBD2	CASSLQLIWGGTYEQYF